This T cell receptor (beta chain) was identified during a study of technical replicates of blood from a few donors. The CDR3 loop spans 11 amino acids. The germline V gene has CDR1 MDHEN and CDR2 SYDVKM. Trimming took off 3 bases at V and 10 bases at J, with 9 bases between the two ends. This table comes from immunoSEQ multiplex PCR, and its TCRdb copy is limited to in-frame clones, with some not included. The sample contains about 88,000 clones, 85% to 95% of which appear only once. This chain links TRBV28 with TRBJ1-1, with D maybe TRBD1 (5 bases). The sample comprised T cells isolated from PBMCs. The sequence derives from a human donor in good health. CDR3 loop: CASSFGRGAFF. The CDR3 bases are TGTGCCAGCAGTTTTGGTAGGGGAGCTTTCTTT.